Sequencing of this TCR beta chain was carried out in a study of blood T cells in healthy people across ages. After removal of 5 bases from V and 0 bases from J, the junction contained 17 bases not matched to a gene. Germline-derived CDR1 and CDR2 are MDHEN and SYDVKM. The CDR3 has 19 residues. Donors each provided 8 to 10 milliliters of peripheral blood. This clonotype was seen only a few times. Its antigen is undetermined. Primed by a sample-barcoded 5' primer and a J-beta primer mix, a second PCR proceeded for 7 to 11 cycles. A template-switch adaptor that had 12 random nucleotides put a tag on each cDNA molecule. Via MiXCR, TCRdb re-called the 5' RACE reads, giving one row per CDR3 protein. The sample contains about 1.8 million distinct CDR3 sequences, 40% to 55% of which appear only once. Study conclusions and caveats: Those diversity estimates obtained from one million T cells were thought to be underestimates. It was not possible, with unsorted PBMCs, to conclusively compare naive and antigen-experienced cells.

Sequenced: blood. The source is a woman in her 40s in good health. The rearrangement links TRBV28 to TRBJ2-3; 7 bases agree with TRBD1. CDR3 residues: CASSQPRPGGTPSTDTQYF. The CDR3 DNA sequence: TGTGCCAGCAGTCAACCCCGCCCAGGGGGTACTCCTAGCACAGATACGCAGTATTTT.